These 3 T cell receptor beta chains came from one sample sequenced in a study of regulatory T cells in long-lasting Graves disease. Time point in this sample: persistent/refractory GD, antithyroid drugs over 5 years with positive TRAb. PBMC RNA served as the TCR library source. Sequencing libraries for TCR beta were prepared with iRepertoire HTBI primers and Arm-PCR of CDR3 regions. A single record per CDR3 protein comes from TCRdb applying MiXCR to the multiplex PCR reads. This table holds about 460,000 distinct CDR3 sequences, roughly 23% found once. The specimen was peripheral blood mononuclear cells (PBMCs), collected when the disease was refractory, from a patient treated with antithyroid drugs. Every receptor here comes from a female donor with Graves disease.

This clonotype was seen ten or more times. The chain combines TRBV28 with TRBJ2-5; 10 bases match TRBD1. V trimming: 2 bases; J trimming: 7 bases; junction bases outside the gene matches: 10. The CDR3 has 16 residues. Germline V lookup: CDR1 MDHEN, CDR2 SYDVKM. CDR3 in amino acids: CASSLGRTGGSGTQYF. The CDR3 DNA follows: TGTGCCAGCAGTTTAGGCCGGACAGGGGGATCCGGGACCCAGTACTTC.

This clonotype was picked up a small number of times. The J gene is TRBJ1-1, the V gene TRBV28; no clear D. CDR1 and CDR2 (germline): MDHEN, SYDVKM. The CDR3 consists of 15 residues. Deletions cut 3 bases from V and 1 base from J, with 12 bases between. CDR3 sequence (DNA): TGTGCCAGCAGTTTTATCAGCCCCTGGAACACTGAAGCTTTCTTT. Protein: CASSFISPWNTEAFF. The entire variable domain, with the rest obtained from reference TRBV28 and TRBJ1-1, is as follows: DVKVTQSSRYLVKRTGEKVFLECVQDMDHENMFWYRQDPGLGLRLIYFSYDVKMKEKGDIPEGYSVSREKKERFSLILESASTNQTSMYLCASSFISPWNTEAFFGQGTRLTVV.

With regard to this clonotype: This sequence may be a read error, since a much larger clone differs from it by one base. V gene TRBV12-3 or TRBV12-4 combines with J gene TRBJ1-1, with 9 bases matching TRBD1. V lost 5 bases to trimming and J lost 7 bases; unmatched junction nucleotides: 8. The CDR3 runs to 14 residues. The chain's CDR3 is CASSLLQGAGEAFF. DNA of the CDR3: TGTGCCAGCAGTCTTCTACAGGGGGCCGGTGAAGCTTTCTTT.